This passage covers 5 T cell receptor beta chains from one sample sequenced in a study of blood T cell repertoires in COVID-19. TCRdb keeps only in-frame clones here, not all; method: immunoSEQ multiplex PCR. The sample records about 56,000 clones, roughly 89% being singletons. What was sequenced was peripheral blood. The receptors come from a woman aged 60-75 years with COVID-19, enrolled during active disease.

The genes are TRBV6-2 or TRBV6-3 and TRBJ2-3, with D possibly TRBD1 on 7 matching bases. The V end lost 0 bases, the J end lost 12 bases, and 19 bases lay between the germline ends. The CDR3 runs 15 residues. CDR1 and CDR2 from the germline V gene are MNHEY and SVGEGT. CDR3 in DNA: TGTGCCAGCAGTTACTCGACAGGGAGGAAGCTACTACAGTATTTT. This sequence encodes CASSYSTGRKLLQYF.

The sample holds one count of this clone. Other DNA sequences in the same sample also yield this CDR3. This rearrangement joins TRBV28 to TRBJ1-3, with D tentatively TRBD1 (5 bases). Trimming shortened V by 3 bases and J by 0 bases, and 9 bases separated the two germline ends. Germline loops: CDR1 MDHEN, CDR2 SYDVKM. The CDR3 spans 15 residues. CDR3 nucleotide sequence: TGTGCCAGCAGTTTCCAGGGAGGCTCTGGAAACACCATATATTTT. It codes for CASSFQGGSGNTIYF.

In this sample, this clone turned up once. The rearrangement links TRBV29-1 to TRBJ1-1, with D possibly matching TRBD1 (5 bases). V lost 7 bases and J lost 1, with 16 bases in between. CDR1 SQVTM and CDR2 ANQGSEA come from the germline V gene. The CDR3 covers 14 residues. The CDR3 DNA reads as TGCAGCGCCAGTGGCCGTACAGGGAACACTGAAGCTTTCTTT. Its translation is CSASGRTGNTEAFF.

The chain uses TRBV29-1 and TRBJ1-2; possibly TRBD1 for D (5 bases). The CDR3 has 13 amino acids. The germline V and J ends were trimmed by 4 bases and 7 bases, with 16 bases remaining between them. Germline V CDR1 and CDR2: SQVTM, ANQGSEA. In nucleotides, the CDR3 is TGCAGCGTTGTAACCAGGGCTGGTGGTGGCTACACCTTC. Protein sequence: CSVVTRAGGGYTF. Supplemented by reference TRBV29-1 and TRBJ1-2, the full variable domain reads SAVISQKPSRDICQRGTSLTIQCQVDSQVTMMFWYRQQPGQSLTLIATANQGSEATYESGFVIDKFPISRPNLTFSTLTVSNMSPEDSSIYLCSVVTRAGGGYTFGSGTRLTVV.

The sample holds one count of this clone. The chain couples TRBV5-4 to TRBJ1-2, with TRBD1 identical over 9 bases. The CDR3 runs to 15 residues. Germline V gene data show CDR1 as SGHNT and CDR2 as YYREEE (reference sequence). The junction had 8 bases not matched to a gene; V was cut back by 4 bases and J by 4 bases. The CDR3 region has the DNA TGTGCCAGCAGCATGGCAGGACAGGGGTTCTATGGCTACACCTTC. Translating gives CASSMAGQGFYGYTF. The full variable domain, with the rest looked up from reference TRBV5-4 and TRBJ1-2, is ETGVTQSPTHLIKTRGQQVTLRCSSQSGHNTVSWYQQALGQGPQFIFQYYREEENGRGNFPPRFSGLQFPNYSSELNVNALELDDSALYLCASSMAGQGFYGYTFGSGTRLTVV.